This entry concerns a single T cell receptor (beta chain). Its specificity is not known. These data belong to a study of early stage breast cancer tumors. Across the study: About eight ER+/PR+/HER2- tumors were invasive ductal; a few were invasive lobular.

Whole-study results and caveats: Enriched TCRB sequences shared across patients were mostly commonly generated sequences. Blood repertoires resembled normal breast more than tumor.

This CDR3 is built from 17 residues. Trimming took off 0 bases at V and 8 bases at J, with 22 bases between the two ends. CDR1 LGHNA and CDR2 YSLEER come from the germline V gene. The protocol was immunoSEQ multiplex PCR, while the TCRdb copy is restricted to in-frame clones and leaves out a portion. Here the sample spans approximately 52,000 clones, approximately 80% being singletons. The chain couples TRBV4-3 to TRBJ1-2, with D possibly being TRBD1 (6 bases). The sequenced sample was blood. The clonotype was recovered from a person in their fifties or sixties with breast cancer. The CDR3 DNA reads TGCGCCAGCAGCCAAGAATACAGGGTGGCGGATTCGGGGGGCTACACCTTC. The encoded protein is CASSQEYRVADSGGYTF.